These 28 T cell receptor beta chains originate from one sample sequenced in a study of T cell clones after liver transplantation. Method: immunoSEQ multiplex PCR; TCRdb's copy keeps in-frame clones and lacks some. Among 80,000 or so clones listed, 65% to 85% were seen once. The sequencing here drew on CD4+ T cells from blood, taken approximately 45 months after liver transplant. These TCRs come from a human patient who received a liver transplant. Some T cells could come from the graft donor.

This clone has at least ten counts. CDR3 DNA sequence: TGTGCCAGTTACGCAGGGGGCGCGAGCACCGGGGAGCTGTTTTTT. Its protein is CASYAGGASTGELFF. V usage is TRBV18 and J usage is TRBJ2-2; 8 bases line up with TRBD1. CDR3 size: 15 residues. V dropped 9 bases and J dropped 4; count of bases not matched to a gene: 10. Germline lookup yields CDR1 KGHSH and CDR2 LQKENI.

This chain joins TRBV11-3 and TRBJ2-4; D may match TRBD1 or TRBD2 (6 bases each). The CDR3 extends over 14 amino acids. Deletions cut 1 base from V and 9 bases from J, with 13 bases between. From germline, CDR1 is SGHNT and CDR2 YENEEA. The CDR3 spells CASSLAGAAGIQYF. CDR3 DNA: TGTGCCAGCAGCTTAGCGGGGGCGGCCGGCATTCAGTACTTC.

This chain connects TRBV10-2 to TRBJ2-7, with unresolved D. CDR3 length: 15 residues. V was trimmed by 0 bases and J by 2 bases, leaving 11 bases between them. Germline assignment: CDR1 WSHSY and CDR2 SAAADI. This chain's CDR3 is CASSESTATPYEQYF. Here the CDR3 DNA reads TGCGCCAGCAGTGAGTCCACAGCCACTCCCTACGAGCAGTACTTC.

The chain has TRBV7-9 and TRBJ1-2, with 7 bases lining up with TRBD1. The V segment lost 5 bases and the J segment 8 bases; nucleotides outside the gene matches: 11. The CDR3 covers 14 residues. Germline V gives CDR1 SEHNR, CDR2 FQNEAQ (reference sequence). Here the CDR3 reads CASSLGGGLKGYTF. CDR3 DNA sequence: TGTGCCAGCAGCCTAGGGGGCGGATTAAAGGGCTACACCTTC.

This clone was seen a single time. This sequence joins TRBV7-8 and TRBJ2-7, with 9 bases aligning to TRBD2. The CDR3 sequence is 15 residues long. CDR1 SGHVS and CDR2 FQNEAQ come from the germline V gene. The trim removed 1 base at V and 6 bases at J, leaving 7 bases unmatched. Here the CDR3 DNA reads TGTGCCAGCAGCTTAGTTGTTAGCGGGAGTGCCGAGCAGTACTTC. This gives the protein CASSLVVSGSAEQYF. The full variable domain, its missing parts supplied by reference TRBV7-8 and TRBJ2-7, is GAGVSQSPRYKVAKRGQDVALRCDPISGHVSLFWYQQALGQGPEFLTYFQNEAQLDKSGLPSDRFFAERPEGSVSTLKIQRTQQEDSAVYLCASSLVVSGSAEQYFGPGTRLTVT.

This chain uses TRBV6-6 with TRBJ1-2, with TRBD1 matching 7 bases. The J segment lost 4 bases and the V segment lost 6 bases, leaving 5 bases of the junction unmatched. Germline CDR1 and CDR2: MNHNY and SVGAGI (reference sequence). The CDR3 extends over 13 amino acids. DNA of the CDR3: TGTGCCAGCAGCGGCGGGACAGTCTATGGCTACACCTTC. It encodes CASSGGTVYGYTF.

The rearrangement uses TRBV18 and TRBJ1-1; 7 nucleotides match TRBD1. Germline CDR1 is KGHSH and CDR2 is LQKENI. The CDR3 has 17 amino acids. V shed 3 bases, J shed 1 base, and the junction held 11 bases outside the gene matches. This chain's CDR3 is CASSPKPGGRQNTEAFF. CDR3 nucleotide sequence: TGTGCCAGCTCACCGAAACCAGGGGGACGACAGAACACTGAAGCTTTCTTT.

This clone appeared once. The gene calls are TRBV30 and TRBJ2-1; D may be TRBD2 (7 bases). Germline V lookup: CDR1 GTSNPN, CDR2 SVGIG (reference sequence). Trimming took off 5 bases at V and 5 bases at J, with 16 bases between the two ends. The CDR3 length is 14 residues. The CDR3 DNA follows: TGTGCCTGGTCCCGGGGGGCACATCACAATGAGCAGTTCTTC. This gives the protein CAWSRGAHHNEQFF.

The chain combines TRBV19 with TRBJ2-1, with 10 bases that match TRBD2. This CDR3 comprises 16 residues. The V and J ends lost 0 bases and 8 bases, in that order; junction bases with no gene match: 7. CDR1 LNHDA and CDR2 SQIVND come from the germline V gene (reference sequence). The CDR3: CASSIELAGKGDEQFF. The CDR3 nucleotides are TGTGCCAGTAGTATAGAACTAGCGGGGAAGGGGGATGAGCAGTTCTTC. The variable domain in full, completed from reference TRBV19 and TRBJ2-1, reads DGGITQSPKYLFRKEGQNVTLSCEQNLNHDAMYWYRQDPGQGLRLIYYSQIVNDFQKGDIAEGYSVSREKKESFPLTVTSAQKNPTAFYLCASSIELAGKGDEQFFGPGTRLTVL.

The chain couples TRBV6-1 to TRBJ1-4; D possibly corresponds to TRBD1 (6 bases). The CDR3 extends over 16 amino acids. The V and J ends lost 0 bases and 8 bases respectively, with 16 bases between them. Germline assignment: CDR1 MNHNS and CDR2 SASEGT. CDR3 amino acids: CASSEAGGQRNEKLFF. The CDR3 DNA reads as TGTGCCAGCAGTGAAGCGGGCGGACAGAGGAACGAAAAACTGTTTTTT.

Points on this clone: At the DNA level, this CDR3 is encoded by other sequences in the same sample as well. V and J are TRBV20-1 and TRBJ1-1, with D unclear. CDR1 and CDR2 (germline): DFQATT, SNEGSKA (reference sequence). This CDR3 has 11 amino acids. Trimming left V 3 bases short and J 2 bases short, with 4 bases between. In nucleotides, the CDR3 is TGCAGTGCTAGCGGCAACACTGAAGCTTTCTTT. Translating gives CSASGNTEAFF.

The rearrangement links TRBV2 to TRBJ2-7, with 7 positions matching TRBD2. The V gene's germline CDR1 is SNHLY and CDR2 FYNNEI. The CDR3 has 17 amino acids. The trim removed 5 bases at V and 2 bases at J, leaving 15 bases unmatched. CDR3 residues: CASSRRTIGTTAYEQYF. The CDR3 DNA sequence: TGTGCCAGCAGTCGCCGAACCATTGGGACTACCGCCTACGAGCAGTACTTC. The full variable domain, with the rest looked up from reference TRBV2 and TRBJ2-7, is EPEVTQTPSHQVTQMGQEVILRCVPISNHLYFYWYRQILGQKVEFLVSFYNNEISEKSEIFDDQFSVERPDGSNFTLKIRSTKLEDSAMYFCASSRRTIGTTAYEQYFGPGTRLTVT.

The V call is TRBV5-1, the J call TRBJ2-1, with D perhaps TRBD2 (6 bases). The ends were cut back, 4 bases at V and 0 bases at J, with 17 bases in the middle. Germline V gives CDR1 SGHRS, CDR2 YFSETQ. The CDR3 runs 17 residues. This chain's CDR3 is CASSQRSSGSSYNEQFF. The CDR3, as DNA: TGCGCCAGCAGCCAGAGAAGTAGCGGAAGCTCCTACAATGAGCAGTTCTTC.

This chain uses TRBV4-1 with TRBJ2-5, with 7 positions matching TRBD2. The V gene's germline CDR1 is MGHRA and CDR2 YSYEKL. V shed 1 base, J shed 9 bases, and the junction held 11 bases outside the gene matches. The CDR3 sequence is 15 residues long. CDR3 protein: CASSQGASGSRAQYF. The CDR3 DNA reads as TGCGCCAGCAGCCAAGGGGCTAGCGGATCCCGGGCCCAGTACTTC.

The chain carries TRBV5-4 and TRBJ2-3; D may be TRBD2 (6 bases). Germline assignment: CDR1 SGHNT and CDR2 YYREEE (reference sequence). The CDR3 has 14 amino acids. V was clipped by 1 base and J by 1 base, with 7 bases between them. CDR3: CASSLSGGTDTQYF. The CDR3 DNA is TGTGCCAGCAGCTTGTCGGGGGGCACAGATACGCAGTATTTT.

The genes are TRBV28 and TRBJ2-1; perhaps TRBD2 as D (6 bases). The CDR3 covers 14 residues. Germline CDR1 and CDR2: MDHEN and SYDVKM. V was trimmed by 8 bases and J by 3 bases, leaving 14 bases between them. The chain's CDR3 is CASGDFINYNEQFF. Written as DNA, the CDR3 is TGTGCCAGCGGGGACTTTATTAACTACAATGAGCAGTTCTTC.

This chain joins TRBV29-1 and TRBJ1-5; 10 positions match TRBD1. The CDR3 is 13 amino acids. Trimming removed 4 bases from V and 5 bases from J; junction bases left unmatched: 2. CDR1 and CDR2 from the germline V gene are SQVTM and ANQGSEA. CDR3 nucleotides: TGCAGCGTTGCCGGGACAGGGGATCAGCCCCAGCATTTT. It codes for CSVAGTGDQPQHF.

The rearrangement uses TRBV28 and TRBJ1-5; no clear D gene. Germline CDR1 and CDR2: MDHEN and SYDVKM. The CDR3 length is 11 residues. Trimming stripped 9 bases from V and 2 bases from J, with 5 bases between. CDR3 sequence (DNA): TGTGCCAGTCAGGGCAATCAGCCCCAGCATTTT. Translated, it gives CASQGNQPQHF.

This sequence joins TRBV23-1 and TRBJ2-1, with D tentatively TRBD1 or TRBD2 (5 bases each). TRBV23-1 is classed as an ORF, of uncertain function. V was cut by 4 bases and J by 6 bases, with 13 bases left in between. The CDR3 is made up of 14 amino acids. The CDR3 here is CASSLRDLLNEQFF. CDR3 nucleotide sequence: TGCGCCAGCAGTCTCCGGGACCTTCTCAATGAGCAGTTCTTC.

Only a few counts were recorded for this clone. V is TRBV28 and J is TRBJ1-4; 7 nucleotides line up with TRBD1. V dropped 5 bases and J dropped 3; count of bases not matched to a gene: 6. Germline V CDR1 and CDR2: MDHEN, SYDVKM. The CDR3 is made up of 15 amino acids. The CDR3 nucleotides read TGTGCCAGCAGTCAAAGGGGGCAGGCTAATGAAAAACTGTTTTTT. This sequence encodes CASSQRGQANEKLFF.

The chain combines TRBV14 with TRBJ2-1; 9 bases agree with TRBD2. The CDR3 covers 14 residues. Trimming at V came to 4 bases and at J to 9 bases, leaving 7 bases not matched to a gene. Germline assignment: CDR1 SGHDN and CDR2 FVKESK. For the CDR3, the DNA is TGTGCCAGCAGCCCACTTATGACTAGCGGTGAGCAGTTCTTC. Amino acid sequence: CASSPLMTSGEQFF. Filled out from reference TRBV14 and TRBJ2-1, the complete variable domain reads EAGVTQFPSHSVIEKGQTVTLRCDPISGHDNLYWYRRVMGKEIKFLLHFVKESKQDESGMPNNRFLAERTGGTYSTLKVQPAELEDSGVYFCASSPLMTSGEQFFGPGTRLTVL.

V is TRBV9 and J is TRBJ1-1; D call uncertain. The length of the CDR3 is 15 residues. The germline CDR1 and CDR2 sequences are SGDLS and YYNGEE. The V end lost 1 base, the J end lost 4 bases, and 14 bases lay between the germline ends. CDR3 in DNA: TGTGCCAGCAGCGTAATGAAACCCGGTGGCACTGAAGCTTTCTTT. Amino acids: CASSVMKPGGTEAFF.

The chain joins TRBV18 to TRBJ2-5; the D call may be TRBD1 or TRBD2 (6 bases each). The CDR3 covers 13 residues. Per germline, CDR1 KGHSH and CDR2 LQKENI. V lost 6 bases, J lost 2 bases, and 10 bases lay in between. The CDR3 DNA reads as TGTGCCAGCTCGGGGGGACAACAAGAGACCCAGTACTTC. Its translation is CASSGGQQETQYF.

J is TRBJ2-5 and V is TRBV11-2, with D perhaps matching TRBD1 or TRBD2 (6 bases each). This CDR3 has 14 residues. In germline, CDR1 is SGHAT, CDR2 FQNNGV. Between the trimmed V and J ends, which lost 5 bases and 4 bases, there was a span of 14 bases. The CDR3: CASSRRRGTETQYF. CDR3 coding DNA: TGTGCCAGCAGCCGACGGAGGGGGACAGAGACCCAGTACTTC.

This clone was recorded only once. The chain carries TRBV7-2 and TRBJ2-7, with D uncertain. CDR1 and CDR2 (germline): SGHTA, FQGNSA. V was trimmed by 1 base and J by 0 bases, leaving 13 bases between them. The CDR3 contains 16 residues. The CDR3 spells CASSLVATWSSYEQYF. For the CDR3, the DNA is TGTGCCAGCAGCTTAGTTGCCACGTGGAGCTCCTACGAGCAGTACTTC.

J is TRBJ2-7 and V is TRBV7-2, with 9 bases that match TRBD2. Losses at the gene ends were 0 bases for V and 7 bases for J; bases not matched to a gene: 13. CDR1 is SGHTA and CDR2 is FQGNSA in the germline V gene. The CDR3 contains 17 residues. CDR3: CASSLATRGRALGEQYF. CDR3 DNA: TGTGCCAGCAGCTTAGCGACCCGCGGGAGGGCCCTAGGAGAGCAGTACTTC.

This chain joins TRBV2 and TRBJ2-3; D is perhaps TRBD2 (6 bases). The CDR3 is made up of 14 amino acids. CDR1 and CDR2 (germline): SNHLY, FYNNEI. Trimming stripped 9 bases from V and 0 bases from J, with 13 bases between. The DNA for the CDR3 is TGTGCCAGTGCTAGGAGGGTCAGCACAGATACGCAGTATTTT. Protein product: CASARRVSTDTQYF.

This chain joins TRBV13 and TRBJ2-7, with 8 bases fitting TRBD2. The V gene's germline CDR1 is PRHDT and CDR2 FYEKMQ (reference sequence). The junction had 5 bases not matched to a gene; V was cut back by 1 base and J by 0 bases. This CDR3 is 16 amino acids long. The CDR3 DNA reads TGTGCCAGCAGCTTAGAAGGACTAGCAAGCTCCTACGAGCAGTACTTC. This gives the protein CASSLEGLASSYEQYF.